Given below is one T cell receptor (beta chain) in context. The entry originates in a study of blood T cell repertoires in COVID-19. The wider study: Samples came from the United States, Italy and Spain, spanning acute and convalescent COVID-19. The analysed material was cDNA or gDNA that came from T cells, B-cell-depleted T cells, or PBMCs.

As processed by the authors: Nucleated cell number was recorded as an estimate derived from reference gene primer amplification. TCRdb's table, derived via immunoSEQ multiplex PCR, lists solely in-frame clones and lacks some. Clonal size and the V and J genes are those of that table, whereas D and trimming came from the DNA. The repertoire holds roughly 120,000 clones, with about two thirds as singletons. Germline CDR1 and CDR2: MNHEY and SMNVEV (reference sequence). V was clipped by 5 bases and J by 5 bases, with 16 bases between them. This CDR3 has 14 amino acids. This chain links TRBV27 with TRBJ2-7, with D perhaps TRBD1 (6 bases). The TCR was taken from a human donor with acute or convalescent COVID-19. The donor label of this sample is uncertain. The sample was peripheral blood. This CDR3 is CASSPLDRGNEQYF. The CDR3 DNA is TGTGCCAGCAGTCCACTAGATAGGGGGAACGAGCAGTACTTC.